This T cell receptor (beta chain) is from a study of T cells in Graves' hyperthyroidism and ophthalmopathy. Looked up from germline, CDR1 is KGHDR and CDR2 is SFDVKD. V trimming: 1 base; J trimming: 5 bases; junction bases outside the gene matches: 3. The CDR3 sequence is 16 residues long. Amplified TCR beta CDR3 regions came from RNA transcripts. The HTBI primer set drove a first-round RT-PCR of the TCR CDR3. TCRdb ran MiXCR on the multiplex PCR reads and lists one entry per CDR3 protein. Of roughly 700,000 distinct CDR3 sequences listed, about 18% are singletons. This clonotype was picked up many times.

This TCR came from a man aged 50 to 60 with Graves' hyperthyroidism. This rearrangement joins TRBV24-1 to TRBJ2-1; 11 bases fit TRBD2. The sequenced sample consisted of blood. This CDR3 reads CATSDFGTSGNNEQFF. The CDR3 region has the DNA TGTGCCACCAGTGATTTCGGGACTAGCGGAAACAATGAGCAGTTCTTC.